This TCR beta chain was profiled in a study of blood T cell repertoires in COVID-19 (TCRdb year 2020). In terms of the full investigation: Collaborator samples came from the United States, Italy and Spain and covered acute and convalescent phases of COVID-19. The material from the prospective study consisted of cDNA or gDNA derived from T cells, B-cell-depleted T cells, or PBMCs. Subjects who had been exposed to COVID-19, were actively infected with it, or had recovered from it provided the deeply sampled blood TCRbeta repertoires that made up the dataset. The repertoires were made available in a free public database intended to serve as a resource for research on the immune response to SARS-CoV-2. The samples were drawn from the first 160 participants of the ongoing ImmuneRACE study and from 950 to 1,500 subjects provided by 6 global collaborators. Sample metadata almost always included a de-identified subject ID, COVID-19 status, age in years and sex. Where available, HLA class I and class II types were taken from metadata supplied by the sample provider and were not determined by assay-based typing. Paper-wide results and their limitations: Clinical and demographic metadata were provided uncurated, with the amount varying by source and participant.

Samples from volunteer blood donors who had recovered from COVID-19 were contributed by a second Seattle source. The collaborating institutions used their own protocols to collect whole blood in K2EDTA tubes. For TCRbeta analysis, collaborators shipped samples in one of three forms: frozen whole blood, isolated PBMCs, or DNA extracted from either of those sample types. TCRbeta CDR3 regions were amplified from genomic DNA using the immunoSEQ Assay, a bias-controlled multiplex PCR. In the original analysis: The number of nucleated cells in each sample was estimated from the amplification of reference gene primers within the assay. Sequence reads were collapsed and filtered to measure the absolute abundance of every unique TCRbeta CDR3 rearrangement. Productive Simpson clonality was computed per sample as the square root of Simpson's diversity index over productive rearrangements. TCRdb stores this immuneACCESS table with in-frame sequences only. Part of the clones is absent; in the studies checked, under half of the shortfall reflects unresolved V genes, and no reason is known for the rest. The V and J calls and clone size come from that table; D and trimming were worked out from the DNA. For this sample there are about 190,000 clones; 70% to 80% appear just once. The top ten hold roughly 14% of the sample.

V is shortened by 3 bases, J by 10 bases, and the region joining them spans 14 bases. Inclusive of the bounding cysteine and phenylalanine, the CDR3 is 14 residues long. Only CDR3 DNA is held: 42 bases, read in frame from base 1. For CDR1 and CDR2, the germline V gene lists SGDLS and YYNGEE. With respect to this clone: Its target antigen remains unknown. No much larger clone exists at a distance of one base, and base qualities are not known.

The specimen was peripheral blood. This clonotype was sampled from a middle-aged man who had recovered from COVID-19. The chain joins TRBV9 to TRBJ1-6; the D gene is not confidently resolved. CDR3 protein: CASSAMTGSSPLHF. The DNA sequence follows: TGTGCCAGCAGCGCGATGACGGGGTCCTCACCCCTCCACTTT.